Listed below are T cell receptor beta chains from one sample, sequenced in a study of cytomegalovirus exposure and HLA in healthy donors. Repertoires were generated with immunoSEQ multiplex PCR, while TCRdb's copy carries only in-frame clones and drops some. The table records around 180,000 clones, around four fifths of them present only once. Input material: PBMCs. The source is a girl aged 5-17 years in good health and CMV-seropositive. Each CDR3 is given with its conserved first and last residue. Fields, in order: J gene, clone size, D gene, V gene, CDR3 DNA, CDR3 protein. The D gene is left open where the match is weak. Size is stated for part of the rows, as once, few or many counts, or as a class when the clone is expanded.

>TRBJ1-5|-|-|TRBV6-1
TGTGCCAGCAGTGCCGGATCATGGAGGCAGCCCCAGCATTTT
CASSAGSWRQPQHF
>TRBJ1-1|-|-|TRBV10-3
TGTGCCATCAGTGAGGCGGCGAACACTGAAGCTTTCTTT
CAISEAANTEAFF
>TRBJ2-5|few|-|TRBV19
TGTGCCAGTAGTCCTCGACAGGTCCAAGAGACCCAGTACTTC
CASSPRQVQETQYF
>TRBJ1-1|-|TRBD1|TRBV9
TGTGCCAGCAGCGTAGACCGGACAGGGGAGAACACTGAAGCTTTCTTT
CASSVDRTGENTEAFF
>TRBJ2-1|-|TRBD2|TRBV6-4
TGTGCCAGCAGTCTCGGGGGGTTGGATGAGCAGTTCTTC
CASSLGGLDEQFF
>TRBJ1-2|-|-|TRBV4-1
TGCGCCAGCAGCCAAGATGGGGAGGGGGTTTTCTATGGCTACACCTTC
CASSQDGEGVFYGYTF
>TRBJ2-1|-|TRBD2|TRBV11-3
TGTGCCAGCAGCGGGGGACTAGCGGGGGGGTTCAATGAGCAGTTCTTC
CASSGGLAGGFNEQFF
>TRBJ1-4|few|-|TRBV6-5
TGTGCCAGCAGTTACTCGGGCGGAGGGGTCGAAAAACTGTTTTTT
CASSYSGGGVEKLFF
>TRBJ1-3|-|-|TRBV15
TGTGCCACCAGCAGAGGTGGCAGGCCATACTCTGGAAACACCATATATTTT
CATSRGGRPYSGNTIYF
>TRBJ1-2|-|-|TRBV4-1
TGCGCCAGCAGCCATATTACAGGAGTCTATGGCTACACCTTC
CASSHITGVYGYTF
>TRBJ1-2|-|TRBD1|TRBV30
TGTGCCTGGAGTGCCGGCGGACAGGGCTATGGCTACACCTTC
CAWSAGGQGYGYTF
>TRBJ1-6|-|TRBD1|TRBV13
TGTGCCAGCAGCTTTACAGGGGTAACCTCCTATAATTCACCCCTCCACTTT
CASSFTGVTSYNSPLHF
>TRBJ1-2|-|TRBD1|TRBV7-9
TGTGCCAGCAGCTTAATAATTACAGGGGATGACTATGGCTACACCTTC
CASSLIITGDDYGYTF
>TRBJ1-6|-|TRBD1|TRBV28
TGTGCCAGCAGGGATACGGACAGGGGGCGGAATTCACCCCTCCACTTT
CASRDTDRGRNSPLHF
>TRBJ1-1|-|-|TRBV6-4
TGTGCCAGCAGCCTCAGGGGCGGCACTGAAGCTTTCTTT
CASSLRGGTEAFF
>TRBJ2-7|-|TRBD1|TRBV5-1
TGCGCCAGCAGCCCCAGGGACAGGGGGCTCTACGAGCAGTACTTC
CASSPRDRGLYEQYF
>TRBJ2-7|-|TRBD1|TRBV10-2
TGCGCCAGCGGAACAGGGGGACGTTCCTACGAGCAGTACTTC
CASGTGGRSYEQYF
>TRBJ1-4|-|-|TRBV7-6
TGTGCCAGCAGTACGCACAGGGTGGTTAATGAAAAACTGTTTTTT
CASSTHRVVNEKLFF
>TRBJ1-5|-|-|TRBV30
TGTGCCTGGAGTGTAAAGGGGGGCAATCAGCCCCAGCATTTT
CAWSVKGGNQPQHF
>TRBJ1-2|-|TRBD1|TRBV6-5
TGTGCCAGCAGAGTGGACAGGGACGGAGGCTACACCTTC
CASRVDRDGGYTF
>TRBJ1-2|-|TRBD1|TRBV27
TGTGCCAGCAGTCCTCTAGGGACAGGGGGCGGAGGGAATGGCTACACCTTC
CASSPLGTGGGGNGYTF
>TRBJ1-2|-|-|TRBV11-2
TGTGCCAGCAGCTCGGGGTATGGCTACACCTTC
CASSSGYGYTF
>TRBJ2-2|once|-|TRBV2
TGTGCCAGCAGGATTCAGGGGGCGGGAGTCGGGGAGCTGTTTTTT
CASRIQGAGVGELFF
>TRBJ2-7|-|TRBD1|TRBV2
TGTGCCAGCAGCGACATATCCGGGACAGCTTATTACGAGCAGTACTTC
CASSDISGTAYYEQYF